What follows are 18 T cell receptor beta chains derived from one specimen sequenced in a study of blood T cell repertoires in COVID-19. Assay: immunoSEQ multiplex PCR; the TCRdb copy retains only in-frame clones and omits some. The sample carries 180,000 or so clones, more than 80% recorded once. The sample was peripheral blood. Every receptor here comes from a woman aged 55-69 years with acute or convalescent COVID-19.

The V call is TRBV10-3, the J call TRBJ2-7; possible D gene TRBD1, 5 bases. The length of the CDR3 is 12 residues. Trimming cost V 5 bases and J 6 bases, with 11 bases left between them. CDR1 and CDR2 from the germline V gene are ENHRY and SYGVKD. The CDR3 reads CAISSQGSEQYV. Written as DNA, the CDR3 is TGTGCCATCAGTTCTCAGGGTTCCGAGCAGTACGTC.

The gene calls are TRBV19 and TRBJ1-5; D is uncertain. In germline, CDR1 is LNHDA, CDR2 SQIVND (reference sequence). Trimming removed 5 bases at V and 0 bases at J, with 11 bases between. The CDR3 runs 15 residues. CDR3 in amino acids: CASSLAEDSNQPQHF. The CDR3, as DNA: TGTGCCAGTAGTCTCGCAGAGGATAGCAATCAGCCCCAGCATTTT.

This clone was counted ten times or more. The V and J genes are TRBV19 and TRBJ1-2; D unresolved. The CDR3 length is 13 residues. Germline CDR1 is LNHDA and CDR2 is SQIVND (reference sequence). Trimming left V 7 bases short and J 7 bases short, with 16 bases between. Here the CDR3 reads CASTQEAASGYTF. For the CDR3, the DNA is TGTGCCAGTACCCAGGAGGCAGCAAGTGGCTACACCTTC. The whole variable domain, filled in from reference TRBV19 and TRBJ1-2, reads DGGITQSPKYLFRKEGQNVTLSCEQNLNHDAMYWYRQDPGQGLRLIYYSQIVNDFQKGDIAEGYSVSREKKESFPLTVTSAQKNPTAFYLCASTQEAASGYTFGSGTRLTVV.

This chain connects TRBV15 to TRBJ2-2; 7 bases are shared with TRBD1. CDR1 LNHNV and CDR2 YYDKDF come from the germline V gene (reference sequence). The CDR3 extends over 14 amino acids. The V gene end was trimmed by 2 bases and the J gene end by 7 bases; junction bases not matched to a gene: 4. The CDR3 DNA follows: TGTGCCACCAGCAGACAGGGGGTGGGCGGGGAGCTGTTTTTT. This sequence encodes CATSRQGVGGELFF.

The V gene is TRBV6-5, the J gene TRBJ2-3, with D possibly TRBD2 on 5 matching bases. Looked up from germline, CDR1 is MNHEY and CDR2 is SVGAGI. CDR3 size: 16 residues. V was pared by 4 bases and J by 2 bases, with 16 bases between. In nucleotides, the CDR3 is TGTGCCAGCAGTTCCCCGCAGGAGCGGAACACAGATACGCAGTATTTT. It codes for CASSSPQERNTDTQYF.

The V gene is TRBV24-1, the J gene TRBJ2-5; the D gene is possibly TRBD1 (5 bases). The germline V gene encodes CDR1 KGHDR and CDR2 SFDVKD. V lost 5 bases and J lost 2, with 17 bases in between. The CDR3 length is 16 residues. The CDR3 DNA follows: TGTGCCACCAGTGGGGCCCCCCAGGGATTACAAGAGACCCAGTACTTC. Translated, it gives CATSGAPQGLQETQYF.

J is TRBJ1-2 and V is TRBV7-2; perhaps TRBD1 as D (5 bases). Trimming took off 1 base at V and 5 bases at J, with 11 bases between the two ends. The CDR3 runs to 14 residues. Germline values: CDR1 SGHTA, CDR2 FQGNSA. Written as DNA, the CDR3 is TGTGCCAGCAGCTTAGGGGGACTAGGGTATGGCTACACCTTC. It encodes CASSLGGLGYGYTF.

The chain carries TRBV7-6 and TRBJ2-7; 7 bases map to TRBD2. Germline values: CDR1 SGHVS, CDR2 FNYEAQ. CDR3 length equals 15 residues. V shed 4 bases and J 0 bases; nucleotides not matched to a gene: 6. Here the CDR3 DNA reads TGTGCCAGCAGCTCACTAGCGTTGAGCTCCTACGAGCAGTACTTC. It yields the protein CASSSLALSSYEQYF.

The gene calls are TRBV2 and TRBJ2-6; D perhaps matches TRBD2 (5 bases). V gave up 7 bases and J gave up 0 bases, with 19 bases separating them. Germline V CDR1 and CDR2: SNHLY, FYNNEI. The CDR3 runs to 18 residues. This CDR3 is CASTDAGRENSGANVLTF. As DNA, the CDR3 is TGTGCCAGCACGGACGCTGGTCGGGAAAACTCTGGGGCCAACGTCCTGACTTTC.

This rearrangement joins TRBV6-1 to TRBJ1-2; D is perhaps TRBD1 (6 bases). V lost 1 base and J lost 8, with 17 bases in between. Germline CDR1 MNHNS, CDR2 SASEGT. The CDR3 is made up of 15 amino acids. The CDR3 spells CASSEVWGGAGGYTF. The CDR3 DNA is TGTGCCAGCAGTGAAGTCTGGGGGGGCGCGGGAGGCTACACCTTC.

This chain's CDR3 is CASSPRTSGNKQFF. The CDR3 nucleotides read TGTGCCAGCAGCCCCAGGACTAGCGGTAATAAGCAGTTCTTC. The rearrangement links TRBV11-3 to TRBJ2-1; 10 bases fit TRBD2. The CDR3 totals 14 residues. The junction had 9 bases not matched to a gene; V was cut back by 5 bases and J by 11 bases. Germline V gene lookup returns CDR1 SGHNT and CDR2 YENEEA.

Of note for this clone: This CDR3 is also generated by other DNA sequences in the sample. The chain combines TRBV28 with TRBJ2-3; a possible D gene is TRBD1 (6 bases). The CDR3 contains 13 residues. Per the germline V gene, CDR1 is MDHEN and CDR2 is SYDVKM. The V end lost 2 bases, the J end lost 4 bases, and 7 bases lay between the germline ends. CDR3 loop: CASSLGGADTQYF. The DNA of the CDR3 is TGTGCCAGCAGTTTAGGGGGCGCAGATACGCAGTATTTT.

The gene calls are TRBV7-3 and TRBJ1-1; TRBD1 agrees at 7 bases. CDR1 and CDR2 (germline): SGHTA, FQGTGA. The CDR3 covers 13 residues. V shed 5 bases, J shed 3 bases, and the junction held 3 bases outside the gene matches. In nucleotides, the CDR3 is TGTGCCAGCAGCCCGACAGGGTACACTGAAGCTTTCTTT. Translated, it gives CASSPTGYTEAFF.

CDR3 bases: TGTGCCAGCTCGACACACCCAACAGGGGATTCGGATGGCTACACCTTC. It yields the protein CASSTHPTGDSDGYTF. The gene calls are TRBV2 and TRBJ1-2, with 7 bases lining up with TRBD1. This CDR3 comprises 16 residues. Per the germline V gene, CDR1 is SNHLY and CDR2 is FYNNEI. V dropped 8 bases and J dropped 6; count of bases not matched to a gene: 18.

The V gene is TRBV19, the J gene TRBJ2-3, with 7 bases matching TRBD2. Germline CDR1 and CDR2: LNHDA and SQIVND (reference sequence). This CDR3 region has 15 residues. Trimming cost V 1 base and J 4 bases; bases outside gene matches: 5. The CDR3 protein is CASSIGAGVADTQYF. The CDR3 region has the DNA TGTGCCAGTAGTATAGGGGCGGGAGTCGCAGATACGCAGTATTTT.

The chain combines TRBV5-1 with TRBJ1-6; no definite D call. Germline lookup yields CDR1 SGHRS and CDR2 YFSETQ. The V gene lost 0 bases and the J gene lost 7 bases, with 5 bases spanning the gap. The CDR3 covers 13 residues. CDR3 sequence reads: CASSLAPNSPLHF. The CDR3 region has the DNA TGCGCCAGCAGCTTGGCCCCGAATTCACCCCTCCACTTT.

This chain's CDR3 is CASSQQGDTEAFF. CDR3 nucleotides: TGTGCCAGCAGCCAGCAGGGGGACACTGAAGCTTTCTTT. The chain joins TRBV4-2 to TRBJ1-1; 7 bases line up with TRBD1. The CDR3 sequence is 13 residues long. Trimming cost V 3 bases and J 3 bases; bases outside gene matches: 1. Germline lookup yields CDR1 LGHNA and CDR2 YNFKEQ.

The chain links TRBV7-8 to TRBJ2-7, with TRBD2 as a possible D gene (6 bases). The V gene lost 5 bases and the J gene lost 0 bases, with 14 bases spanning the gap. CDR1 and CDR2 from the germline V gene are SGHVS and FQNEAQ. There are 15 residues in the CDR3. The CDR3 protein is CASSPPGRSSYEQYF. As DNA, the CDR3 is TGTGCCAGCAGCCCACCGGGGAGGAGCTCCTACGAGCAGTACTTC.